Only a few counts were recorded for the clone carrying this T cell receptor beta chain. As yet, its antigen is unknown. Germline V gene sequence: CDR1 SEHNR, CDR2 FQNEAQ (reference sequence). Trimming removed 4 bases from V and 6 bases from J, with 12 bases in between. The CDR3 runs 14 residues. The sample is drawn from a study of T-cell memory formation after mild COVID-19. General study results and limits: Unconfirmed was the SARS-CoV-2 specificity of second-wave clones that peaked on day 37. Among contracting clones, CD4+ were mainly CM/EM and CD8+ enriched in EMRA.

TCRdb re-analysed the 5' RACE reads in MiXCR, keeping a single row per CDR3 protein. The data show 150,000 or so distinct CDR3 sequences, around 10% seen once. Sequencing input: PBMCs or a T cell subset sorted from them (not recorded which). This receptor was identified in a man aged 18 to 29 who had mild COVID-19 (a few samples of this study predate the infection). Cell type and time point are not known. V gene TRBV7-9 combines with J gene TRBJ1-4; no clear D. In DNA form, the CDR3 reads TGTGCCAGCAGCTATCAGCCGCAATATGAAAAACTGTTTTTT. Translated: CASSYQPQYEKLFF.